These 17 T cell receptor beta chains were sequenced from one sample in a study of blood T cell repertoires in COVID-19. The data were produced by immunoSEQ multiplex PCR, yet TCRdb's version contains in-frame clones alone and is incomplete. Among approximately 89,000 clones listed, around 81% were seen once. Sequencing was done on a sample of peripheral blood. These receptor sequences come from a woman in her sixties or seventies with active or convalescent COVID-19.

The chain recombines TRBV6-5 with TRBJ1-2; 9 nucleotides line up with TRBD1. Per germline, CDR1 MNHEY and CDR2 SVGAGI. This CDR3 is 15 amino acids long. V dropped 0 bases and J dropped 2; count of bases not matched to a gene: 1. The DNA of the CDR3 is TGTGCCAGCAGTTACTCTGGGACAGGGAACTATGGCTACACCTTC. Amino acid sequence: CASSYSGTGNYGYTF.

The chain has TRBV5-4 and TRBJ2-2, with D tentatively TRBD1 (5 bases). This CDR3 comprises 13 residues. With 1 base removed from V and 6 bases from J, the gap between germline ends came to 7 bases. Germline V gives CDR1 SGHNT, CDR2 YYREEE (reference sequence). CDR3 sequence: CASSLRGAGELFF. The CDR3 nucleotides are TGTGCCAGCAGCTTGAGGGGCGCCGGGGAGCTGTTTTTT.

This chain's CDR3 is CASSPGQGSSEQYF. CDR3 DNA: TGTGCCAGCAGTCCGGGACAGGGGTCGAGTGAGCAGTACTTC. This rearrangement joins TRBV2 to TRBJ2-7, with 10 bases identical to TRBD1. V lost 5 bases, J lost 7 bases, and 8 bases stayed unmatched. Germline lookup yields CDR1 SNHLY and CDR2 FYNNEI. CDR3 length equals 14 residues.

This clone occurred a few times. The chain is built from TRBV19 and TRBJ1-6; 10 nucleotides line up with TRBD1. CDR1 is LNHDA, CDR2 SQIVND, per germline (reference sequence). The V segment lost 5 bases and the J segment 9 bases; nucleotides outside the gene matches: 7. The CDR3 consists of 15 residues. The DNA of the CDR3 is TGTGCCAGTAGTCAGACAGGGGGCGGTGGTTCACCCCTCCACTTT. Residues: CASSQTGGGGSPLHF.

V is TRBV6-1 and J is TRBJ1-5; unclear D gene. Germline V gives CDR1 MNHNS, CDR2 SASEGT. This CDR3 has 16 residues. The V end was cut by 4 bases, the J end by 0 bases, with 13 bases between. CDR3 region: CASSVEFSVSNQPQHF. DNA of the CDR3: TGTGCCAGCAGTGTAGAGTTTTCGGTTAGCAATCAGCCCCAGCATTTT.

The chain links TRBV12-5 to TRBJ1-3, with D perhaps TRBD1 (6 bases). Germline loops: CDR1 LGHNT, CDR2 FRNRAP. CDR3 size: 14 residues. Trimming took 6 bases from V and 2 from J, leaving 11 bases between them. CDR3 in DNA: TGTGCTAGTGGCATACAGGGAACTGGAAACACCATATATTTT. It translates to CASGIQGTGNTIYF.

The chain links TRBV7-2 to TRBJ1-5; 7 bases are a match to TRBD1. The CDR3 spans 16 residues. Germline V gene data show CDR1 as SGHTA and CDR2 as FQGNSA. V was pared by 1 base and J by 4 bases, with 7 bases of the junction left unmatched. The CDR3, as DNA: TGTGCCAGCAGCTTAGTTGGGACAGCAACAAATCAGCCCCAGCATTTT. Protein sequence: CASSLVGTATNQPQHF.

The gene calls are TRBV5-1 and TRBJ1-6, with 10 nucleotides matching TRBD1. Unmatched junction bases numbered 11, after V lost 4 bases and J lost 10 bases. The CDR3 covers 16 residues. Germline V gene lookup returns CDR1 SGHRS and CDR2 YFSETQ. The CDR3 coding sequence is TGCGCCAGCAGCCCCGATACCGGGACAGGGGTCTCACCCCTCCACTTT. Translation: CASSPDTGTGVSPLHF.

This clone was seen a single time. The chain is built from TRBV10-3 and TRBJ1-2, with unresolved D. This CDR3 region has 14 residues. V was clipped by 0 bases and J by 4 bases, with 9 bases between them. The germline V gene has CDR1 ENHRY and CDR2 SYGVKD. CDR3 in DNA: TGTGCCATCAGTGAGTCGAGTGAGGGCTATGGCTACACCTTC. Translation gives CAISESSEGYGYTF.

This chain joins TRBV3-1 (or the pseudogene TRBV3-2) and TRBJ1-1; no clear D. This CDR3 comprises 13 residues. V was trimmed by 1 base and J by 4 bases, leaving 7 bases between them. Germline V gives CDR1 LGHDT, CDR2 YNNKEL (reference sequence). The CDR3 spells CASSQARSTEAFF. For the CDR3, the DNA is TGTGCCAGCAGCCAAGCCAGGTCCACTGAAGCTTTCTTT.

The rearrangement uses TRBV5-1 and TRBJ1-6, with a possible D match to TRBD1 (5 bases). From germline, CDR1 is SGHRS and CDR2 YFSETQ. CDR3 length: 13 residues. V was cut by 3 bases and J by 10 bases, with 11 bases left in between. CDR3 sequence reads: CASSSGEGSPLHF. CDR3 in DNA: TGCGCCAGCAGCTCGGGGGAAGGATCACCCCTCCACTTT.

Written as DNA, the CDR3 is TGCAGCGTTCCGCAGGGTTCCTACAATGAGCAGTTCTTC. It specifies CSVPQGSYNEQFF. V and J are TRBV29-1 and TRBJ2-1, with a weak D call TRBD1 (5 bases). There are 13 residues in the CDR3. Trimming cost V 5 bases and J 1 base, with 9 bases left between them. Germline CDR1 is SQVTM and CDR2 is ANQGSEA.

This clone occurred once. The chain employs TRBV28 and TRBJ1-2; D unclear. Germline CDR1 and CDR2: MDHEN and SYDVKM. The V gene lost 6 bases and the J gene lost 8 bases, with 22 bases spanning the gap. The CDR3 totals 15 residues. DNA of the CDR3: TGTGCCAGCAGACGTTACAAGGAAAAAGCGACGGGCTACACCTTC. This codes for CASRRYKEKATGYTF.

The genes are TRBV2 and TRBJ1-2; D ambiguous. The CDR3 extends over 12 amino acids. Germline V gene data show CDR1 as SNHLY and CDR2 as FYNNEI. V lost 8 bases and J lost 3, with 10 bases in between. CDR3 loop: CASREFDYGYTF. As DNA, the CDR3 is TGTGCCAGCCGGGAGTTTGACTATGGCTACACCTTC.

The chain couples TRBV18 to TRBJ2-7, with TRBD1 matching 12 bases. Trimming cost V 4 bases and J 6 bases; bases outside gene matches: 7. Looked up from germline, CDR1 is KGHSH and CDR2 is LQKENI. CDR3 length equals 15 residues. CDR3 sequence (DNA): TGTGCCAGCTCACTGGGACAGGGGGCGCTAGTCGAGCAGTACTTC. Protein sequence: CASSLGQGALVEQYF. Variable domain in full (rest from reference TRBV18 and TRBJ2-7): NAGVMQNPRHLVRRRGQEARLRCSPMKGHSHVYWYRQLPEEGLKFMVYLQKENIIDESGMPKERFSAEFPKEGPSILRIQQVVRGDSAAYFCASSLGQGALVEQYFGPGTRLTVT.

V and J are TRBV5-1 and TRBJ1-5; tentative D call: TRBD1 (6 bases). The CDR3 is 15 residues long. Trimming stripped 0 bases from V and 0 bases from J, with 7 bases between. The germline CDR1 and CDR2 sequences are SGHRS and YFSETQ. CDR3 sequence: CASSLEGVSNQPQHF. In nucleotides, the CDR3 is TGCGCCAGCAGCTTGGAGGGGGTTAGCAATCAGCCCCAGCATTTT.

The chain recombines TRBV7-2 with TRBJ2-1, with 14 bases aligning to TRBD2. V lost 2 bases, J lost 8 bases, and 11 bases stayed unmatched. The CDR3 is made up of 18 amino acids. Germline V gives CDR1 SGHTA, CDR2 FQGNSA. The CDR3 DNA is TGTGCCAGCAGCTTACCGACTAGCGGGGGGGCCAATATGTATGAGCAGTTCTTC. Its translation: CASSLPTSGGANMYEQFF.